The T cell receptor (beta chain) under discussion was sequenced for a study of identical twins. Notes on this clonotype: Its antigen remains unidentified.

TCRdb re-called the 5' RACE reads with MiXCR, one entry per CDR3 protein. The sample yields 450,000 to 650,000 distinct CDR3 sequences, more than 9% seen once. General study results and limits: Within cord blood, abundant beta clonotypes carried fewer insertions, but memory repertoires showed no such trend. Within twin pairs, the out-of-frame alpha sequences they shared showed excess low generation probability.

Germline CDR1 LGHDT, CDR2 YNNKEL (reference sequence). The V and J ends lost 1 base and 7 bases, in that order; junction bases with no gene match: 9. This CDR3 contains 16 residues. These data were also reused for a study on yellow fever vaccine responses in identical twins. From that paper: The T cell response to vaccination in identical twins was reportedly partly convergent and partly personalized.

Sequencing used PBMCs. The receptor's source is a woman younger than 35 in good health. V usage is TRBV3-1 and J usage is TRBJ2-1; 8 bases line up with TRBD2. The CDR3 DNA sequence: TGTGCCAGCAGCCAAGGAACGGGAGGGCCGGTAAATGAGCAGTTCTTC. Its protein is CASSQGTGGPVNEQFF.